Following are 3 T cell receptor beta chains from one sample sequenced in a study of radiotherapy plus CTLA-4 blockade in lung cancer. Repertoires were generated with immunoSEQ multiplex PCR, while TCRdb's copy carries only in-frame clones and drops some. This table has around 110,000 clones, roughly four fifths appearing once. Sample: peripheral blood, taken from a patient treated with radiotherapy plus ipilimumab. Receptor source: a human donor with non-small cell lung cancer that progressed on radiotherapy plus ipilimumab. Some clones in this sample may be carry-over from other donors' samples.

V usage is TRBV5-1 and J usage is TRBJ1-1; 7 bases fit TRBD1. V was clipped by 0 bases and J by 1 base; unmatched bases: 0. The germline gives CDR1 SGHRS, CDR2 YFSETQ. The CDR3 has 14 amino acids. The CDR3 reads CASSLAGGNTEAFF. The CDR3, as DNA: TGCGCCAGCAGCTTGGCAGGGGGGAACACTGAAGCTTTCTTT.

This chain links TRBV4-2 with TRBJ2-1, with a tentative D call TRBD2 (7 bases). Deletions cut 1 base from V and 8 bases from J, with 15 bases between. The CDR3 sequence is 15 residues long. The germline V gene has CDR1 LGHNA and CDR2 YNFKEQ. CDR3 in DNA: TGTGCCAGCAGCCAAGGCGAGGGGGGGCCGGATGAGCAGTTCTTC. Its translation: CASSQGEGGPDEQFF.

The V call is TRBV4-2, the J call TRBJ1-1, with unresolved D. From germline, CDR1 is LGHNA and CDR2 YNFKEQ. There are 17 residues in the CDR3. Deletions cut 0 bases from V and 1 base from J, with 15 bases between. CDR3 in amino acids: CASSQDPDGLGNTEAFF. The CDR3 region has the DNA TGTGCCAGCAGCCAAGATCCCGACGGTCTAGGGAACACTGAAGCTTTCTTT.